This T cell receptor (beta chain) came from a study of T cell repertoires in cytomegalovirus infection. The wider study: Shared public TCR beta signatures pointed to both CMV infection and a matching HLA type.

On this clonotype: The target antigen is unknown.

TCRdb fed the reads into MiXCR, producing one record per CDR3 protein. This sample carries fewer than 200,000 distinct CDR3 sequences, roughly 19% of them seen once, and the ten largest clones take 2.5% to 3%. Overall study findings and caveats: Dominating the ex vivo response were HLA-C-restricted CMV-specific TCR beta clonotypes.

CDR1 SQVTM and CDR2 ANQGSEA come from the germline V gene. The V end lost 3 bases, the J end lost 4 bases, and 15 bases lay between the germline ends. The CDR3 loop spans 14 amino acids. The receptor's source is a human donor in good health (CMV status not recorded). Some clones in this sample may be carry-over from other donors' samples. V gene TRBV29-1 combines with J gene TRBJ1-2; D might be TRBD1 (5 bases). The sequenced sample was PBMCs. CDR3 loop: CSVERGLGGYGYTF. The CDR3 DNA reads TGCAGCGTTGAGCGAGGTTTGGGGGGCTATGGCTACACCTTC.